Presented here are 9 T cell receptor beta chains from one specimen sequenced in a study of naive and memory T cell subsets. Both TRBC1 and TRBC2 were covered by a beta constant-region primer of two equimolar oligonucleotides. MiXCR, run by TCRdb on the UMI-ligation and nested PCR reads, gives a single entry per CDR3 protein. The sample yields some 100,000 distinct CDR3 sequences, 7% to 7.5% seen once. Sequencing was done on a sample of central memory CD4+ T cells from blood. The receptors stem from a human donor in good health.

This clonotype showed up just a few times. The chain is built from TRBV13 and TRBJ1-3; D is unclear. This CDR3 has 13 residues. Germline lookup yields CDR1 PRHDT and CDR2 FYEKMQ (reference sequence). V lost 5 bases, J lost 0 bases, and 5 bases lay in between. The DNA for the CDR3 is TGTGCCAGCAGCCTATACTCTGGAAACACCATATATTTT. It encodes CASSLYSGNTIYF.

This clonotype was seen repeatedly, ten times or more. The chain carries TRBV6-6 and TRBJ1-6; a possible D gene is TRBD1 (5 bases). This CDR3 has 22 amino acids. V was pared by 1 base and J by 0 bases, with 25 bases between. Germline CDR1 is MNHNY and CDR2 is SVGAGI (reference sequence). The CDR3 region has the DNA TGTGCCAGCAGTTACTTCGTTACTGGCGCGAGGGACTCCGACTCCTATAATTCACCCCTCCACTTT. Protein product: CASSYFVTGARDSDSYNSPLHF.

The table lists this clonotype with many counts. CDR3 in DNA: TGTGCCAGCAGCTTAAACTCCCTAATAGACAGGGGCCGCAGAGGATGGCAGTTCTTC. Translated: CASSLNSLIDRGRRGWQFF. This chain links TRBV7-3 with TRBJ2-1, with 8 positions matching TRBD1. Germline-derived CDR1 and CDR2 are SGHTA and FQGTGA. V shed 1 base and J 12 bases; nucleotides not matched to a gene: 23. This CDR3 comprises 19 residues.

In nucleotides, the CDR3 is TGTGCCAGCAGCAGTAGAGACAGTCACAATCAGCCCCAGCATTTT. It is translated as CASSSRDSHNQPQHF. The chain joins TRBV4-2 to TRBJ1-5; perhaps TRBD1 as D (5 bases). The ends were cut back, 5 bases at V and 3 bases at J, with 14 bases in the middle. The germline gives CDR1 LGHNA, CDR2 YNFKEQ. The CDR3 runs 15 residues.

This clonotype has just a few counts. The genes are TRBV10-3 and TRBJ2-7; TRBD1 aligns across 9 bases. CDR1 is ENHRY, CDR2 SYGVKD, per germline. Trimming removed 6 bases from V and 6 bases from J; junction bases left unmatched: 12. The CDR3 loop spans 15 amino acids. CDR3 in amino acids: CAISATQGAVGEQYF. CDR3 DNA sequence: TGTGCCATCAGCGCCACACAGGGGGCCGTGGGCGAGCAGTACTTC.

This clonotype was recorded many times. The chain employs TRBV4-3 and TRBJ1-2, with TRBD1 matching 8 bases. The V segment lost 8 bases and the J segment 1 base; nucleotides outside the gene matches: 3. Germline lookup yields CDR1 LGHNA and CDR2 YSLEER. CDR3 length equals 13 residues. The CDR3 region is CASRGQGNYGYTF. The CDR3 DNA sequence: TGCGCCAGCCGCGGACAGGGTAACTATGGCTACACCTTC.

This clonotype was detected a few times. The genes are TRBV20-1 and TRBJ2-7; 13 nucleotides agree with TRBD2. The V segment lost 2 bases and the J segment 0 bases; nucleotides outside the gene matches: 13. The CDR3 has 19 amino acids. Germline V gene lookup returns CDR1 DFQATT and CDR2 SNEGSKA (reference sequence). CDR3 sequence reads: CSARPPRTSGGEISYEQYF. DNA for the CDR3: TGCAGTGCTAGACCACCCCGGACTAGCGGGGGTGAAATCTCCTACGAGCAGTACTTC.

The rearrangement uses TRBV10-3 and TRBJ2-1; 9 bases map to TRBD2. Trimming removed 4 bases from V and 6 bases from J; junction bases left unmatched: 7. The germline V gene encodes CDR1 ENHRY and CDR2 SYGVKD. This CDR3 contains 15 residues. The CDR3, as DNA: TGTGCCATCAGTGGAGGCGGGGGGGATTTCAATGAGCAGTTCTTC. Translating gives CAISGGGGDFNEQFF.

This clonotype was observed at least ten times. This chain joins TRBV5-4 and TRBJ2-7; TRBD2 aligns across 9 bases. The CDR3 has 14 amino acids. J lost 3 bases, V lost 4 bases, and 5 bases had no gene match. The germline V gene encodes CDR1 SGHNT and CDR2 YYREEE (reference sequence). The DNA of the CDR3 is TGTGCCAGCAGCGGGGGGACTAGCAGCTACGAGCAGTACTTC. Translating it yields CASSGGTSSYEQYF.